This T cell receptor (beta chain) is drawn from a study of T cell repertoires in cytomegalovirus infection. As for the study in general: An indication of both CMV infection and matching HLA type came from public TCR beta signatures.

TCRdb called the reads again in MiXCR, with one record for every CDR3 protein. Among around 320,000 distinct CDR3 sequences listed, more than 8% were seen once. Worth noting for this clonotype: Its antigen is not known.

The CDR3 extends over 17 amino acids. V lost 5 bases to trimming and J lost 2 bases, with 19 bases between them. The germline CDR1 and CDR2 sequences are SGHTA and FQGNSA. Findings and caveats of the study: HLA-C-restricted CMV clonotypes gave the most frequent clonotype in two of eight donors.

The sequenced sample was PBMCs. The TCR originated in a human donor in good health (CMV status not recorded). Some clones in this sample may be carry-over from other donors' samples. V usage is TRBV7-2 and J usage is TRBJ1-5, with D possibly being TRBD1 (5 bases). The CDR3 sequence is CASSRERQGFGNQPQHF. CDR3 DNA sequence: TGTGCCAGCAGCCGGGAGAGGCAGGGATTTGGCAATCAGCCCCAGCATTTT.